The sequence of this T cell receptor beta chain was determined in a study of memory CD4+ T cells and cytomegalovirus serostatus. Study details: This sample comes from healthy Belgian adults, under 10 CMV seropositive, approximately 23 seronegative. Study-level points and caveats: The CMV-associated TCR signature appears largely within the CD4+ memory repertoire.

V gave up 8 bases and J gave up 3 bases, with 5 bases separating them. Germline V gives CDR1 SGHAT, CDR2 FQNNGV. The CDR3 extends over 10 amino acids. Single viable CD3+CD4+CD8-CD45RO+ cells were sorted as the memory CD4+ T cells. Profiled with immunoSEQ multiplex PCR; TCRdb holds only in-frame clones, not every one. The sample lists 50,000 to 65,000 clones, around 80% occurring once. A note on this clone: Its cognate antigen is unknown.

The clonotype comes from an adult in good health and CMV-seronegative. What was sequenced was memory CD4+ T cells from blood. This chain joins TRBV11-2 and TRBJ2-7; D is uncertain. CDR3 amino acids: CASGNYEQYF. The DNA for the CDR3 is TGTGCCAGCGGCAACTACGAGCAGTACTTC. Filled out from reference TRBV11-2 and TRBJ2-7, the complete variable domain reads EAGVAQSPRYKIIEKRQSVAFWCNPISGHATLYWYQQILGQGPKLLIQFQNNGVVDDSQLPKDRFSAERLKGVDSTLKIQPAKLEDSAVYLCASGNYEQYFGPGTRLTVT.